A single sample gave rise to the 5 T cell receptor beta chains below, sequenced in a study of OX40 agonist ivuxolimab in advanced cancers. The data were produced by immunoSEQ multiplex PCR, yet TCRdb's version contains in-frame clones alone and is incomplete. The repertoire has 45,000 to 70,000 clones, 88% of them found once; the top ten carry 5.5% to 8.5%. Sequencing used CD4+ or CD8+ T cells sorted from blood, obtained in a trial of the OX40 agonist ivuxolimab. The source is an adult with an advanced solid tumor such as melanoma, head and neck, liver or kidney cancer.

The CDR3, as DNA: TGTGCCATCATGAGGGACGGACCTTCTGGGGCCAACGTCCTGACTTTC. Protein: CAIMRDGPSGANVLTF. This chain uses TRBV10-3 with TRBJ2-6, with D tentatively TRBD1 or TRBD2 (5 bases each). Germline V gene data show CDR1 as ENHRY and CDR2 as SYGVKD. Trimming took 7 bases from V and 1 from J, leaving 14 bases between them. The CDR3 has 16 residues.

J is TRBJ2-7 and V is TRBV13; possibly TRBD1 or TRBD2 for D (5 bases each). Germline CDR1 and CDR2: PRHDT and FYEKMQ (reference sequence). This CDR3 has 15 residues. V lost 1 base and J lost 0, with 10 bases in between. CDR3 residues: CASSLVAGSSYEQYF. CDR3 DNA: TGTGCCAGCAGCTTAGTCGCAGGGAGCTCCTACGAGCAGTACTTC.

The genes are TRBV7-2 and TRBJ2-7; D is undetermined. This CDR3 region has 14 residues. The V gene lost 1 base and the J gene lost 0 bases, with 7 bases spanning the gap. Germline assignment: CDR1 SGHTA and CDR2 FQGNSA. CDR3 nucleotide sequence: TGTGCCAGCAGCTTAGGATCCATCTCCTACGAGCAGTACTTC. This translates into CASSLGSISYEQYF.

This chain uses TRBV28 with TRBJ2-5; 9 nucleotides align to TRBD2. The germline gives CDR1 MDHEN, CDR2 SYDVKM. The CDR3 extends over 15 amino acids. V gave up 6 bases and J gave up 5 bases; unmatched junction bases: 10. CDR3 in amino acids: CASSPGTSFVETQYF. CDR3 in DNA: TGTGCCAGCAGCCCCGGGACTAGCTTTGTGGAGACCCAGTACTTC.

The V and J genes are TRBV30 and TRBJ1-3; D ambiguous. Trimming removed 3 bases from V and 0 bases from J, with 6 bases in between. The CDR3 runs 13 residues. The germline gives CDR1 GTSNPN, CDR2 SVGIG (reference sequence). In DNA form, the CDR3 reads TGTGCCTGGAGGCAGCACTCTGGAAACACCATATATTTT. Its translation is CAWRQHSGNTIYF.